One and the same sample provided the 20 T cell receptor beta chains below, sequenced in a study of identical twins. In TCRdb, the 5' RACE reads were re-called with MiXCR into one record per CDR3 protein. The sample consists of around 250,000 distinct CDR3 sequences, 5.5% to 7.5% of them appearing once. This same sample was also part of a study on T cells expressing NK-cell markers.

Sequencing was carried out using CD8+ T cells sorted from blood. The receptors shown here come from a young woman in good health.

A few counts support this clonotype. CDR3 nucleotides: TGTGCCAGCAGCTTGGGGGGCGCGGGTGAAAAACTGTTTTTT. It is translated as CASSLGGAGEKLFF. This chain connects TRBV7-3 to TRBJ1-4; TRBD1 might be the D (6 bases). The germline gives CDR1 SGHTA, CDR2 FQGTGA. V was cut by 3 bases and J by 7 bases, with 12 bases left in between. The CDR3 loop spans 14 amino acids.

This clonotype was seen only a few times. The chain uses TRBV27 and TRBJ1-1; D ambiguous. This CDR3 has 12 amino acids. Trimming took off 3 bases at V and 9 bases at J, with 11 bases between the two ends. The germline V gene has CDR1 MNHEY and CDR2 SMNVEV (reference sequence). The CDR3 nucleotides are TGTGCCAGCAGTTTCTCGGGTTCTCAAGCTTTCTTT. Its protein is CASSFSGSQAFF.

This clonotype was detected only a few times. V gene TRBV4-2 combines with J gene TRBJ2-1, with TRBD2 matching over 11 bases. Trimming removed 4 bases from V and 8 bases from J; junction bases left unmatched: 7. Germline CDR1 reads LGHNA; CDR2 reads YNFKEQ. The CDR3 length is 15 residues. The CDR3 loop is CASSPRTSGGDEQFF. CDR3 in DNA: TGTGCCAGCAGCCCCCGAACTAGCGGGGGCGATGAGCAGTTCTTC.

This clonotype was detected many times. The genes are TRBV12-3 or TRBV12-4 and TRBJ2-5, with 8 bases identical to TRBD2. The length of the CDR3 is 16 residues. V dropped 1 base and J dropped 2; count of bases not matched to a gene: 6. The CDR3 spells CASSLDLAGPQETQYF. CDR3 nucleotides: TGTGCCAGCAGTTTAGATTTAGCGGGGCCGCAAGAGACCCAGTACTTC.

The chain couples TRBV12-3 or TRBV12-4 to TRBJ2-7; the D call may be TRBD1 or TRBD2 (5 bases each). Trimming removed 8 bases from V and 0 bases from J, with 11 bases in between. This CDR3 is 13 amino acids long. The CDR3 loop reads CASGTGPSYEQYF. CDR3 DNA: TGTGCCAGCGGGACGGGTCCCTCCTACGAGCAGTACTTC.

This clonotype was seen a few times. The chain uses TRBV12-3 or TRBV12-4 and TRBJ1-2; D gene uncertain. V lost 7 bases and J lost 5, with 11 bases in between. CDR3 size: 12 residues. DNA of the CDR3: TGTGCCAGCACCATCCGAGGTTATGGCTACACCTTC. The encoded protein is CASTIRGYGYTF.

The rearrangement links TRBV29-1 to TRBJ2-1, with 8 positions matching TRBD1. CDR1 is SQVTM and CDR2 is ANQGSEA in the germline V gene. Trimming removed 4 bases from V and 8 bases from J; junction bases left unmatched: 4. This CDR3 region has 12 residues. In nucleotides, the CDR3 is TGCAGCGTTGCGCTACAGGGGGATGAGCAGTTCTTC. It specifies CSVALQGDEQFF.

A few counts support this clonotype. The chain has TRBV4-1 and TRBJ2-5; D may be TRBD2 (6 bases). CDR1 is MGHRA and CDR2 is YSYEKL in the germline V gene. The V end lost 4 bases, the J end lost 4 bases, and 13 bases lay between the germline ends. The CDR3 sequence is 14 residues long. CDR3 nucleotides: TGCGCCAGCAGCCTAACGACTAGGGGAGAGACCCAGTACTTC. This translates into CASSLTTRGETQYF.

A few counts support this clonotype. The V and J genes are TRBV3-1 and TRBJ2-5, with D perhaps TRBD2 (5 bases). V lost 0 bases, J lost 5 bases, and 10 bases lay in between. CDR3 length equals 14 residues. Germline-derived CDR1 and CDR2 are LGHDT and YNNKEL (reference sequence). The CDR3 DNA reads TGTGCCAGCAGCCAAGATAGGACGGGGGAGACCCAGTACTTC. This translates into CASSQDRTGETQYF.

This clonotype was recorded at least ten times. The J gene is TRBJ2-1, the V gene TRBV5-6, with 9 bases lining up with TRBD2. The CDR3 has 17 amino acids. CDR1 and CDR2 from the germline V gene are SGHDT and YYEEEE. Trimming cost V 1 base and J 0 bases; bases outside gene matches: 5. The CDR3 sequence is CASSLPSGAYSYNEQFF. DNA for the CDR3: TGTGCCAGCAGCTTGCCTAGCGGGGCCTACTCCTACAATGAGCAGTTCTTC.

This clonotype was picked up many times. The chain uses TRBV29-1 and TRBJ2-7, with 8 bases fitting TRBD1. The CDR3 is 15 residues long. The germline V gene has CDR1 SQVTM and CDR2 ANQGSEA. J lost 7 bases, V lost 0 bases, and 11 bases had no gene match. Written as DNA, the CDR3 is TGCAGCGTTGAAGATCCTAGGACAGGGTACGGTGAGCAGTACTTC. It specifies CSVEDPRTGYGEQYF.

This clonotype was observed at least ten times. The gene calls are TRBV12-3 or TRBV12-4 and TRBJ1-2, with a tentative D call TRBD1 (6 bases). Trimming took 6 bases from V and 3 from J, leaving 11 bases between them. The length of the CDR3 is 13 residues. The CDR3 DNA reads TGTGCCAGCAGCCCCACAGGGCACTATGGCTACACCTTC. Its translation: CASSPTGHYGYTF.

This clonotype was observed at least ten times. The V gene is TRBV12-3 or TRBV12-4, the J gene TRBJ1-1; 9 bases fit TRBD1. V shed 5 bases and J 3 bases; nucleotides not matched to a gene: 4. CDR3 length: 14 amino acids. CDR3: CASSPRDRDTEAFF. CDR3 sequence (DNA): TGTGCCAGCAGTCCACGGGACAGGGACACTGAAGCTTTCTTT.

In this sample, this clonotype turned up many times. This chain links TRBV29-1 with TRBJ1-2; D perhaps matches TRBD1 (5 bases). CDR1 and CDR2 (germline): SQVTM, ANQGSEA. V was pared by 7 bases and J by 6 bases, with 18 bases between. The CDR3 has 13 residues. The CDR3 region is CSAPGVLIDGYTF. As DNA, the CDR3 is TGCAGCGCCCCGGGGGTTCTTATCGATGGCTACACCTTC.

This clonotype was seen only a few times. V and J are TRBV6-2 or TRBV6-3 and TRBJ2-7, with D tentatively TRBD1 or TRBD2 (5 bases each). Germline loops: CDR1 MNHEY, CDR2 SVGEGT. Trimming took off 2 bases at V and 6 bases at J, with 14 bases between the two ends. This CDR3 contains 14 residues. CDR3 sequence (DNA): TGTGCCAGCAGTTACGGACCTTACGGGGCCGAGCAGTACTTC. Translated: CASSYGPYGAEQYF.

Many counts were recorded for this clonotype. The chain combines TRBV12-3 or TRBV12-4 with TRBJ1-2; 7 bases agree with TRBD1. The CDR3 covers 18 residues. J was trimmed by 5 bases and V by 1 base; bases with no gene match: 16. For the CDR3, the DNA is TGTGCCAGCAGTTTAGGTGGGGGGACAGCCAGGATTTGGTATGGCTACACCTTC. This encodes CASSLGGGTARIWYGYTF.

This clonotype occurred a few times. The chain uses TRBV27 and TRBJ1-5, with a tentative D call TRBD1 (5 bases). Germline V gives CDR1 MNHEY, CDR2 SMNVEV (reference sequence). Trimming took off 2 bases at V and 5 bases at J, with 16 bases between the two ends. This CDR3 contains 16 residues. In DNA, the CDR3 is TGTGCCAGCAGTTTAGTTTGGGGGTTTGATCATCAGCCCCAGCATTTT. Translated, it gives CASSLVWGFDHQPQHF.

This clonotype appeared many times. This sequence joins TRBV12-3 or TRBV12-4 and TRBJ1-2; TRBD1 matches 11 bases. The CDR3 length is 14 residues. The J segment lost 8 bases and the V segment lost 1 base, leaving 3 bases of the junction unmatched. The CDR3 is CASSLGTGGRGYTF. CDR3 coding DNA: TGTGCCAGCAGTTTAGGGACAGGGGGCAGAGGCTACACCTTC.

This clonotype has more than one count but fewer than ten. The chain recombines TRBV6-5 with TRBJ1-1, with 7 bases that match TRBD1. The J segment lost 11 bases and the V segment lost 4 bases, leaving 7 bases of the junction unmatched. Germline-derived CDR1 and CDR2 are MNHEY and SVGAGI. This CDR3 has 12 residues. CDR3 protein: CASSFDRVQAFF. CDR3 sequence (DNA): TGTGCCAGCAGTTTCGACAGGGTCCAGGCTTTCTTT.

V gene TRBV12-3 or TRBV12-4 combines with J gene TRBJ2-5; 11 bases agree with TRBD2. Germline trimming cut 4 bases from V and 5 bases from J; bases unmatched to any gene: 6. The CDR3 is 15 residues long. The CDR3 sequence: CASSSLAGGGETQYF. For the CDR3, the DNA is TGTGCCAGCAGTTCTTTAGCGGGAGGGGGGGAGACCCAGTACTTC.